The present entry profiles one T cell receptor beta chain with its context. At one boundary the junction diverges from the germline segment, which might be a read error. Semi-nested PCR with Nested Universal Primer A followed constant-region reverse priming of full-length variable regions. TCRdb ran MiXCR on the 5' RACE reads and lists one entry per CDR3 protein. Among thousands of distinct CDR3 sequences listed, about a sixth were seen once. This CDR3 spans 15 amino acids. CDR1 is PRHDT and CDR2 is FYEKMQ in the germline V gene (reference sequence). The clonotype comes from a female donor with breast cancer. This sequence joins TRBV13 and TRBJ2-7; 10 bases map to TRBD2. Sequenced material: memory CD4+ T cells sorted from blood. The subset is: memory CD4+ T cells, CD4+CD45RO+CD25-. In DNA form, the CDR3 reads TGTGCCAGCAGCCTAGGGAAGGTAGCGGGAGGCGAGCAGTACTTC. This sequence encodes CASSLGKVAGGEQYF.